This is a list of T cell receptor beta chains from one sample in a study of response to subunit inactivated influenza vaccine. Via MiXCR, TCRdb re-called the RT-PCR reads, giving one row per CDR3 protein. The sample holds just under 550,000 distinct CDR3 sequences, under 25% seen once. This sample also appeared in a second study, on T cells expressing NK-cell markers.

The sequencing here drew on CD4+ T cells sorted from PBMCs, taken 11 to 12 days after vaccination. The receptors shown here come from a man in his forties or fifties who received an inactivated influenza vaccine. CDR3s include the opening cysteine and the closing phenylalanine or tryptophan. Fields, in order: D gene, J gene, V gene, clone size, CDR3 protein, CDR3 DNA. The D gene is left open where the match is weak. Rows give clone size only sometimes, using once, few, many, or a class for an expanded clone.

. | TRBJ2-2 | TRBV4-2 | once | CASSQGLSRGNTGELFF | TGTGCCAGCAGCCAAGGACTCTCGCGGGGGAACACCGGGGAGCTGTTTTTT
TRBD1 | TRBJ2-7 | TRBV20-1 | few | CSARDIRGPYEQYF | TGCAGTGCTAGAGATATTAGGGGGCCCTACGAGCAGTACTTC
. | TRBJ1-4 | TRBV4-3 | . | CASSQDVAEEKLFF | TGCGCCAGCAGCCAAGATGTGGCAGAGGAAAAACTGTTTTTT
. | TRBJ2-5 | TRBV7-2 | . | CASSQTRQQETQYF | TGTGCCAGCAGCCAAACCCGACAGCAAGAGACCCAGTACTTC
. | TRBJ1-1 | TRBV2 | . | CASSERGNTEAFF | TGTGCCAGCAGTGAACGGGGGAACACTGAAGCTTTCTTT
. | TRBJ2-7 | TRBV19 | . | CASQPGPRFEQYF | TGTGCCAGCCAGCCGGGACCGAGGTTCGAGCAGTACTTC
. | TRBJ1-1 | TRBV5-1 | . | CASNQGTRRTEAFF | TGCGCCAGCAACCAAGGGACGAGGAGGACTGAAGCTTTCTTT
. | TRBJ1-1 | TRBV6-2/TRBV6-3 | many | CASRLMLIQNTEAFF | TGTGCCAGCAGGCTTATGCTTATACAGAACACTGAAGCTTTCTTT
TRBD1 | TRBJ2-1 | TRBV2 | many | CASSVFEGAGNEQFF | TGTGCCAGCAGTGTTTTTGAGGGGGCCGGGAATGAGCAGTTCTTC
. | TRBJ2-7 | TRBV6-1 | few | CASSERNEQYF | TGTGCCAGCAGTGAGCGTAACGAGCAGTACTTC
TRBD1 | TRBJ2-2 | TRBV6-1 | . | CASRKGQGKTGELFF | TGTGCCAGCAGGAAGGGACAGGGGAAGACCGGGGAGCTGTTTTTT
. | TRBJ2-7 | TRBV7-2 | . | CASSLVTGSYEQYF | TGTGCCAGCAGCTTAGTTACAGGCTCCTACGAGCAGTACTTC
TRBD2 | TRBJ2-1 | TRBV29-1 | . | CSVGPSGSYNEQFF | TGCAGCGTTGGCCCTAGCGGGAGTTACAATGAGCAGTTCTTC
. | TRBJ2-1 | TRBV5-1 | few | CASSPTAGGTNEQFF | TGCGCCAGCAGCCCGACGGCAGGGGGGACGAATGAGCAGTTCTTC
TRBD2 | TRBJ2-5 | TRBV9 | . | CASSVGASGEETQYF | TGTGCCAGCAGCGTAGGGGCTAGCGGGGAGGAGACCCAGTACTTC
TRBD1 | TRBJ2-7 | TRBV3-1 | . | CASSQEWRQGRSYEQYF | TGTGCCAGCAGCCAAGAATGGAGACAGGGTAGATCCTACGAGCAGTACTTC
. | TRBJ2-7 | TRBV12-3/TRBV12-4 | few | CASGQNPGTSEQYF | TGTGCCAGCGGACAAAACCCAGGTACTTCAGAGCAGTACTTC
TRBD2 | TRBJ2-3 | TRBV9 | . | CASGGGPGDTQYF | TGTGCCAGCGGCGGGGGGCCAGGGGATACGCAGTATTTT
. | TRBJ1-2 | TRBV5-5 | few | CASSLETLYGYTF | TGTGCCAGCAGCTTGGAGACTCTCTATGGCTACACCTTC
. | TRBJ2-7 | TRBV11-2 | few | CASSLDVGSYEQYF | TGTGCCAGCAGCTTAGATGTAGGGTCCTACGAGCAGTACTTC
. | TRBJ1-2 | TRBV6-2/TRBV6-3 | . | CASSPTGTAQGYTF | TGTGCCAGCAGCCCAACCGGGACGGCCCAGGGCTACACCTTC
. | TRBJ2-7 | TRBV20-1 | few | CSARGPDGYEQYF | TGCAGTGCTAGAGGCCCGGACGGGTACGAGCAGTACTTC
TRBD1 | TRBJ1-4 | TRBV20-1 | . | CSATSGTVNEKLFF | TGCAGTGCAACCTCCGGGACAGTTAATGAAAAACTGTTTTTT
TRBD1 | TRBJ2-7 | TRBV12-3/TRBV12-4 | few | CASSGTGVFLSYEQYF | TGTGCCAGCAGCGGGACAGGGGTTTTTCTCTCCTACGAGCAGTACTTC
. | TRBJ2-3 | TRBV7-2 | . | CASSLSVGDTQYF | TGTGCCAGCAGCTTATCGGTGGGGGATACGCAGTATTTT
. | TRBJ2-7 | TRBV7-8 | . | CASSLVPHLDTYEQYF | TGTGCCAGCAGCTTAGTGCCCCACCTGGATACCTACGAGCAGTACTTC
TRBD2 | TRBJ2-2 | TRBV27 | . | CASSLASGQRELFF | TGTGCCAGCAGTTTAGCTAGCGGGCAGCGGGAGCTGTTTTTT
. | TRBJ1-2 | TRBV3-1 | . | CASSRWGGGYTF | TGTGCCAGCAGCCGATGGGGGGGGGGCTACACCTTC
. | TRBJ1-1 | TRBV5-1 | . | CASSSGLETEAFF | TGCGCCAGCAGCTCAGGGCTAGAGACGGAAGCTTTCTTT
. | TRBJ2-2 | TRBV28 | . | CASSRGTQTGELFF | TGTGCCAGCAGCCGGGGGACCCAGACCGGGGAGCTGTTTTTT
. | TRBJ1-5 | TRBV4-3 | few | CASSQSKQGGEPQHF | TGCGCCAGCAGCCAATCAAAACAGGGAGGTGAGCCCCAGCATTTT
TRBD1 | TRBJ2-1 | TRBV29-1 | few | CSVAPRTGGNSNEQFF | TGCAGCGTCGCTCCGAGGACAGGGGGCAATAGCAATGAGCAGTTCTTC
. | TRBJ2-3 | TRBV27 | few | CASSAAPILTQYF | TGTGCCAGCAGTGCCGCCCCCATTCTGACGCAGTATTTT
TRBD1 | TRBJ1-1 | TRBV5-1 | . | CASSLDGQGGEAFF | TGCGCCAGCAGCTTGGATGGACAGGGAGGGGAGGCTTTCTTT
. | TRBJ2-3 | TRBV24-1 | few | CATGHSGSTDTQYF | TGTGCCACCGGCCACAGCGGAAGCACAGATACGCAGTATTTT
. | TRBJ2-7 | TRBV6-1 | few | CASREDSTYEQYF | TGTGCCAGCAGAGAGGACAGTACCTACGAGCAGTACTTC
TRBD2 | TRBJ2-1 | TRBV2 | few | CASSTSGGVYNEQFF | TGTGCCAGCAGTACTAGCGGGGGGGTCTACAATGAGCAGTTCTTC
. | TRBJ2-2 | TRBV6-1 | . | CASNRNTGELFF | TGTGCCAGCAATAGGAACACCGGGGAGCTGTTTTTT
TRBD1 | TRBJ1-2 | TRBV6-4 | few | CASWSTGVYGYTF | TGTGCCAGTTGGTCGACAGGGGTTTATGGCTACACCTTC
. | TRBJ2-5 | TRBV4-2 | few | CASSQVEYGETQYF | TGTGCCAGCAGCCAAGTCGAGTACGGGGAGACCCAGTACTTC
TRBD1 | TRBJ2-5 | TRBV13 | . | CASSLRRGKMQETQYF | TGTGCCAGCAGCTTACGCAGGGGGAAAATGCAAGAGACCCAGTACTTC
TRBD1 | TRBJ2-7 | TRBV11-2 | many | CASSLAGQGAYEQYF | TGTGCCAGCAGCTTAGCGGGACAGGGGGCCTACGAGCAGTACTTC
. | TRBJ2-3 | TRBV10-3 | . | CAISDMGQRDTQYF | TGTGCCATCAGTGACATGGGGCAGAGAGATACGCAGTATTTT
. | TRBJ2-2 | TRBV6-2/TRBV6-3 | . | CASGIGHRELFF | TGTGCCAGCGGAATAGGGCATAGGGAGCTGTTTTTT
. | TRBJ2-2 | TRBV14 | once | CALTNPGELFF | TGTGCCTTGACGAACCCCGGGGAGCTGTTTTTT
. | TRBJ1-5 | TRBV4-1 | many | CASSQDFGVNNQPQHF | TGCGCCAGCAGCCAAGATTTCGGGGTGAACAATCAGCCCCAGCATTTT
. | TRBJ2-1 | TRBV7-2 | many | CASSFLVVRGEQFF | TGTGCCAGCAGCTTTTTGGTCGTGAGGGGTGAGCAGTTCTTC
TRBD2 | TRBJ2-3 | TRBV20-1 | . | CSAKRGSTDTQYF | TGCAGTGCTAAGCGGGGTAGCACAGATACGCAGTATTTT
. | TRBJ2-5 | TRBV20-1 | few | CSAGEQETQYF | TGCAGTGCTGGGGAACAAGAGACCCAGTACTTC
TRBD2 | TRBJ2-3 | TRBV5-1 | once | CASSLGTSGAPSTDTQYF | TGCGCCAGCAGTTTGGGGACTAGCGGGGCGCCTAGCACAGATACGCAGTATTTT
. | TRBJ2-7 | TRBV29-1 | . | CSVATEYYEQYF | TGCAGCGTAGCCACTGAGTACTACGAGCAGTACTTC
TRBD1 | TRBJ1-4 | TRBV12-3/TRBV12-4 | . | CASSFGQGHNEKLFF | TGTGCCAGCAGTTTTGGACAGGGCCATAATGAAAAACTGTTTTTT
TRBD1 | TRBJ2-5 | TRBV18 | many | CASSDRGETQYF | TGTGCCAGCTCAGACAGGGGGGAGACCCAGTACTTC